A selection of T cell receptor beta chains follows, all from one sample in a study of human T cells and chemical hapten exposure. MiXCR, run by TCRdb on the RACE reads, gives a single entry per CDR3 protein. The profile shows 65,000 to 70,000 distinct CDR3 sequences, roughly 9.7% of them singletons. The sequencing here drew on whole blood, taken in connection with sensitization to the hapten diphenylcyclopropenone (DPC). All receptors derive from a woman aged 45-60 years with alopecia areata. Some clones in this sample may be carry-over from other donors' samples. Each CDR3 is given with its conserved first and last residue.

J gene: TRBJ2-3
V gene: TRBV7-9
CDR3 protein: CASNPGLAGSTDTQYF

J gene: TRBJ1-1
V gene: TRBV7-8
CDR3 protein: CASSLRAGAENTEAFF

J gene: TRBJ1-3
V gene: TRBV28
CDR3 protein: CASLGFPTSGNTIYF

J gene: TRBJ2-3
V gene: TRBV5-5
CDR3 protein: CASSFPVTDTQYF

J gene: TRBJ2-7
V gene: TRBV3-1
CDR3 protein: CASSQDLRRGLFF

J gene: TRBJ2-3
V gene: TRBV28
CDR3 protein: CASSAPGSTGGDTQYF

J gene: TRBJ2-1
V gene: TRBV7-9
CDR3 protein: CASSLGDNEQFF

J gene: TRBJ1-1
V gene: TRBV9
CDR3 protein: CASSVEPNTEAFF

J gene: TRBJ2-2
V gene: TRBV18
CDR3 protein: CASTPITNTGELFF

J gene: TRBJ2-1
V gene: TRBV5-1
CDR3 protein: CASSVGGTSRPNEQFF

J gene: TRBJ2-1
V gene: TRBV6-1
CDR3 protein: CASGGLAGVGEQFF

J gene: TRBJ1-1
V gene: TRBV18
CDR3 protein: CASSPTTGRNTEAFF

J gene: TRBJ2-4
V gene: TRBV27
CDR3 protein: CASRTAGGPKNIQYF

J gene: TRBJ2-1
V gene: TRBV11-2
CDR3 protein: CASSLALIANEQFF

J gene: TRBJ2-5
V gene: TRBV9
CDR3 protein: CASSRRAAETQYF

J gene: TRBJ1-1
V gene: TRBV7-3
CDR3 protein: CASSPNRQGIKTEAFF

J gene: TRBJ2-5
V gene: TRBV19
CDR3 protein: CASSRKARGLEETQYF

J gene: TRBJ2-1
V gene: TRBV28
CDR3 protein: CASTFQGRGNEQFF

J gene: TRBJ2-1
V gene: TRBV20-1
CDR3 protein: CSASRRTYNEQFF

J gene: TRBJ2-6
V gene: TRBV29-1
CDR3 protein: CSGVLAGSGANVLTF

J gene: TRBJ1-4
V gene: TRBV5-6
CDR3 protein: CASSLEVRGGEKLFF

J gene: TRBJ1-1
V gene: TRBV7-9
CDR3 protein: CASSRPGQGNEAFF

J gene: TRBJ2-5
V gene: TRBV27
CDR3 protein: CASSSREETQYF

J gene: TRBJ2-7
V gene: TRBV7-3
CDR3 protein: CASRGTGSYEQYF

J gene: TRBJ1-6
V gene: TRBV25-1
CDR3 protein: CASRGQGDSPLHF

J gene: TRBJ1-1
V gene: TRBV27
CDR3 protein: CASTTYLNSGGTGTEAFF

J gene: TRBJ1-5
V gene: TRBV12-5
CDR3 protein: CASGRGDRGLQPQHF